The 21 T cell receptor beta chains below come from one sample, sequenced in a study of T-cell memory formation after mild COVID-19. TCRdb redid the calling of the 5' RACE reads with MiXCR, one entry per CDR3 protein. The sample has roughly 100,000 distinct CDR3 sequences, 12% seen once. Sample: PBMCs or a T cell subset sorted from them (not recorded which). These receptors were collected from an adult woman who had mild COVID-19 (a few samples of this study predate the infection). Cell type and time point are not known.

This clonotype showed up just a few times. The rearrangement joins TRBV15 to TRBJ2-7, with 7 bases identical to TRBD2. This CDR3 spans 14 amino acids. V was clipped by 3 bases and J by 4 bases; unmatched bases: 6. CDR1 is LNHNV and CDR2 is YYDKDF in the germline V gene (reference sequence). The CDR3 sequence is CATSSWSGTYEQYF. As DNA, the CDR3 is TGTGCCACCAGCAGTTGGAGCGGGACTTACGAGCAGTACTTC.

The rearrangement links TRBV7-9 to TRBJ2-3; 10 bases line up with TRBD2. The CDR3 spans 16 residues. V lost 5 bases and J lost 1; bases outside the gene matches: 6. Germline CDR1 SEHNR, CDR2 FQNEAQ (reference sequence). CDR3 sequence reads: CASSISGLAGTDTQYF. Here the CDR3 DNA reads TGTGCCAGCAGCATATCAGGACTAGCGGGCACAGATACGCAGTATTTT.

This chain links TRBV7-3 with TRBJ2-5; maybe TRBD2 (5 bases). This CDR3 is built from 13 residues. Germline CDR1 reads SGHTA; CDR2 reads FQGTGA. V dropped 2 bases and J dropped 4 bases, with 8 bases sitting between them. DNA for the CDR3: TGTGCCAGCAGCTTATCGGGATTAGAGACCCAGTACTTC. It yields the protein CASSLSGLETQYF.

The chain recombines TRBV9 with TRBJ2-1; D not resolved. This CDR3 has 15 amino acids. CDR1 is SGDLS, CDR2 YYNGEE, per germline. The V gene lost 0 bases and the J gene lost 8 bases, with 15 bases spanning the gap. The CDR3 reads CASSVGDSLGYEQFF. CDR3 bases: TGTGCCAGCAGCGTAGGAGATAGCCTAGGTTATGAGCAGTTCTTC. The full variable domain, with the rest looked up from reference TRBV9 and TRBJ2-1, is DSGVTQTPKHLITATGQRVTLRCSPRSGDLSVYWYQQSLDQGLQFLIQYYNGEERAKGNILERFSAQQFPDLHSELNLSSLELGDSALYFCASSVGDSLGYEQFFGPGTRLTVL.

This clonotype was found a few times. The chain carries TRBV6-5 and TRBJ2-5; TRBD2 aligns across 14 bases. The junction had 4 bases not matched to a gene; V was cut back by 4 bases and J by 3 bases. CDR3 size: 16 residues. Per germline, CDR1 MNHEY and CDR2 SVGAGI. CDR3 loop: CASSWGLAGDEETQYF. For the CDR3, the DNA is TGTGCCAGCAGTTGGGGACTAGCGGGAGACGAAGAGACCCAGTACTTC.

The chain has TRBV5-6 and TRBJ2-7, with TRBD2 identical over 9 bases. The CDR3 contains 17 residues. With 4 bases clipped from V and 1 base from J, the junction kept 12 bases outside the gene matches. Germline V gene sequence: CDR1 SGHDT, CDR2 YYEEEE. Here the CDR3 reads CASSITPSGAKSYEQYF. Written as DNA, the CDR3 is TGTGCCAGCAGCATAACACCTAGCGGGGCCAAGTCCTACGAGCAGTACTTC.

Details on this clonotype: A much bigger clone sits one base away, suggesting this may be a read error. The chain joins TRBV7-9 to TRBJ2-7; 9 nucleotides line up with TRBD1. The germline CDR1 and CDR2 sequences are SEHNR and FQNEAQ (reference sequence). This CDR3 is built from 17 residues. The V segment lost 4 bases and the J segment 5 bases; nucleotides outside the gene matches: 15. The CDR3 region has the DNA TGTGCCAGCAGCTCCCGCTCCCACGGGACAGGGTTCCACGAGCAGTACTTC. Translation: CASSSRSHGTGFHEQYF.

The V gene is TRBV7-9, the J gene TRBJ1-2; a weak D match, TRBD1 (6 bases). The V end lost 2 bases, the J end lost 4 bases, and 14 bases lay between the germline ends. The CDR3 length is 15 residues. In germline, CDR1 is SEHNR, CDR2 FQNEAQ (reference sequence). CDR3 region: CASSLHTGAVYGYTF. CDR3 nucleotides: TGTGCCAGCAGCTTACACACGGGGGCCGTCTATGGCTACACCTTC.

This clonotype appeared a few times. The rearrangement joins TRBV14 to TRBJ2-2; 7 positions agree with TRBD1. Germline loops: CDR1 SGHDN, CDR2 FVKESK. The CDR3 runs to 16 residues. Trimming took 4 bases from V and 0 from J; bases not matched to a gene: 5. The CDR3 is CASSLIGTANTGELFF. CDR3 DNA sequence: TGTGCCAGCAGCCTGATCGGGACAGCGAACACCGGGGAGCTGTTTTTT.

In this sample, this clonotype turned up a few times. This chain connects TRBV5-8 to TRBJ2-5; 13 positions match TRBD2. The length of the CDR3 is 16 residues. The germline gives CDR1 SGHTS, CDR2 YDEGEE. After removal of 3 bases from V and 0 bases from J, the junction contained 2 bases not matched to a gene. In nucleotides, the CDR3 is TGTGCCAGCAGCTGGGGGACTAGCGGGAACCAAGAGACCCAGTACTTC. Translation gives CASSWGTSGNQETQYF.

The table lists this clonotype with a few counts. This chain joins TRBV15 and TRBJ2-1; possibly TRBD1 or TRBD2 for D (5 bases each). CDR1 and CDR2 (germline): LNHNV, YYDKDF (reference sequence). This CDR3 comprises 14 residues. V lost 5 bases and J 3 bases, leaving 11 bases between the germline ends. The CDR3 is CATSEGRIYNEQFF. DNA of the CDR3: TGTGCCACCAGCGAGGGGCGGATCTACAATGAGCAGTTCTTC.

This clonotype was counted a few times. The gene calls are TRBV12-3 or TRBV12-4 and TRBJ1-1, with 7 nucleotides matching TRBD1. The ends lost 6 bases at V and 6 bases at J; junction bases unmatched: 4. This CDR3 spans 12 amino acids. CDR3 DNA sequence: TGTGCCAGCAGACTCGGGACAGCTGAAGCTTTCTTT. This sequence encodes CASRLGTAEAFF.

This chain uses TRBV12-3 or TRBV12-4 with TRBJ2-1; D not certain. V lost 5 bases to trimming and J lost 10 bases, with 6 bases between them. The CDR3 is made up of 10 amino acids. The CDR3 loop reads CASSPTEQFF. CDR3 coding DNA: TGTGCCAGCAGTCCCACCGAGCAGTTCTTC.

This clonotype came up a few times. This chain links TRBV6-5 with TRBJ1-3; no clear D. CDR1 and CDR2 from the germline V gene are MNHEY and SVGAGI. V gave up 5 bases and J gave up 3 bases, with 11 bases separating them. The CDR3 totals 14 residues. This CDR3 reads CASSPLQRGNTIYF. The CDR3 nucleotides are TGTGCCAGCAGTCCCCTACAGCGTGGAAACACCATATATTTT.

This rearrangement joins TRBV5-6 to TRBJ2-7; TRBD1 aligns across 8 bases. Germline assignment: CDR1 SGHDT and CDR2 YYEEEE. Unmatched junction bases numbered 14, after V lost 3 bases and J lost 3 bases. The CDR3 has 17 residues. This CDR3 is CASSSTWTGSGVYEQYF. CDR3 coding DNA: TGTGCCAGCAGCTCCACCTGGACAGGGTCTGGGGTCTACGAGCAGTACTTC.

V usage is TRBV7-2 and J usage is TRBJ2-7; possibly TRBD2 for D (5 bases). The V gene's germline CDR1 is SGHTA and CDR2 FQGNSA. The CDR3 contains 16 residues. V was pared by 4 bases and J by 3 bases, with 19 bases between. CDR3 loop: CASSSPHGVSFYEQYF. The DNA for the CDR3 is TGTGCCAGCAGCTCACCTCACGGGGTCAGCTTCTACGAGCAGTACTTC.

There are a few counts of this clonotype. This sequence joins TRBV20-1 and TRBJ2-7, with TRBD2 matching over 11 bases. Germline V gene data show CDR1 as DFQATT and CDR2 as SNEGSKA (reference sequence). After removal of 0 bases from V and 4 bases from J, the junction contained 5 bases not matched to a gene. The CDR3 is 15 amino acids. This chain's CDR3 is CSARDSTSGTYEQYF. The CDR3 DNA is TGCAGTGCTAGAGATTCGACTAGCGGGACGTACGAGCAGTACTTC.

In this sample, this clonotype turned up a few times. The chain is built from TRBV11-2 and TRBJ2-1; D uncertain. In germline, CDR1 is SGHAT, CDR2 FQNNGV. V dropped 3 bases and J dropped 8 bases, with 14 bases sitting between them. This CDR3 has 14 amino acids. The CDR3 here is CASSFGPAPDEQFF. Written as DNA, the CDR3 is TGTGCCAGCAGCTTCGGACCCGCCCCCGATGAGCAGTTCTTC. Complete variable domain (other parts from reference TRBV11-2 and TRBJ2-1): EAGVAQSPRYKIIEKRQSVAFWCNPISGHATLYWYQQILGQGPKLLIQFQNNGVVDDSQLPKDRFSAERLKGVDSTLKIQPAKLEDSAVYLCASSFGPAPDEQFFGPGTRLTVL.

V gene TRBV7-6 combines with J gene TRBJ2-7; 10 bases line up with TRBD2. Looked up from germline, CDR1 is SGHVS and CDR2 is FNYEAQ. Trimming removed 5 bases from V and 5 bases from J; junction bases left unmatched: 6. This CDR3 is built from 14 residues. DNA for the CDR3: TGTGCCAGCAGCCCCGAGCGGGAGGGGGACGAGCAGTACTTC. Residues: CASSPEREGDEQYF.

This clonotype was seen just once. The J gene is TRBJ1-1, the V gene TRBV19; D unclear. Looked up from germline, CDR1 is LNHDA and CDR2 is SQIVND (reference sequence). Trimming took 7 bases from V and 5 from J, leaving 8 bases between them. The CDR3 loop spans 11 amino acids. The chain's CDR3 is CASTRRTEAFF. The CDR3 DNA reads TGTGCCAGTACAAGAAGGACTGAAGCTTTCTTT. The full variable domain, rest sourced from reference TRBV19 and TRBJ1-1, is DGGITQSPKYLFRKEGQNVTLSCEQNLNHDAMYWYRQDPGQGLRLIYYSQIVNDFQKGDIAEGYSVSREKKESFPLTVTSAQKNPTAFYLCASTRRTEAFFGQGTRLTVV.

The chain is built from TRBV2 and TRBJ1-1, with no clear D. Trimming removed 6 bases from V and 7 bases from J, with 12 bases in between. The germline gives CDR1 SNHLY, CDR2 FYNNEI. There are 12 residues in the CDR3. The CDR3, as DNA: TGTGCCAGCAGCAAACCGGGCTTTGAAGCTTTCTTT. As protein: CASSKPGFEAFF.